This T cell receptor (beta chain) came from a study of shared clonotypes between healthy human individuals (TCRdb year 2020). Notes on the research overall: A couple of women and a few men aged 18 to 49 years were included in the cohort. For each donor, CD4 naive and CD4 memory were each given three plates, CD8 naive was given two plates, and CD8 memory was given one plate. Per donor, leukapheresis produced somewhere between about 0.94 and 9.5 billion PBMCs. To estimate repertoire size and how much clonotype sharing occurs between individuals, the study deeply sequenced the blood TCR repertoires of about five healthy adults. Different laboratories and diverse techniques were used to prepare libraries and sequence TCR repertoires, to increase sequencing depth and limit assay-specific biases.

What the research found in general, with its limitations: Sampling was limited to blood, and TCR repertoires in tissue likely differ from TCR repertoires in blood. About 5% of naive CD4, more than 3% of naive CD8, around 2.3% of memory CD4, and 0.4% of memory CD8 clonotypes were shared across four donors. Based on pairwise subsampling, the degree of clonotype sharing among donors was expected to be affected by sequencing depth. Incomplete sequencing was indicated by rarefaction of sorted-subset datasets, despite the large sequencing depth. Naive subsets generally had larger estimated clonotype richness than memory subsets did. The small number of donors limited the genetic and exposure-history diversity represented. Higher generation probabilities were observed for clonotypes shared by all four sorted-subset donors than for non-shared clonotypes.

The V end gives up 4 bases and the J end 5 bases, leaving 8 bases in the junction not matched to a gene. From the cysteine up to the phenylalanine, the CDR3 has a length of 16 residues. Just the 48-base CDR3 DNA is kept, in frame starting at base 1. CDR1 and CDR2 are drawn from the germline V gene: SGHRS, YFSETQ. Details on this clone: The antigen it recognizes is unknown. No much larger clone is present one base from it, and per-base qualities are unavailable.

TCR CDR3 regions were amplified from genomic DNA by multiplex PCR using the deep immunoSEQ assay. Extracted genomic DNA from each cell subset was distributed evenly across all wells of several immunoSEQ 96-well plates, and each plate was treated as a replicate. For sorted subsets, each replicate PCR was loaded with around 220 ng genomic DNA, equivalent to 32,000 or so T cell genomes. The purified libraries were quantified using a Qubit 3.0 fluorometer, sized with a Bioanalyzer 2100, and then quantified again using the KAPA Library Quantification kit. Every immunoSEQ 96-well plate was sequenced on a separate single-read 150-cycle Illumina NextSeq 550 flow cell. The authors' pipeline ran thus. Because the immunoSEQ output included only junctional sequences and no quality scores, the filtering could not be the same as the filtering used for full-length reads. Sequences were annotated with PyIR, a Python wrapper for IgBLAST v1.9, and V/J genes and CDR3 were assigned using IMGT germline references. Any read was removed if the V/J assignment was weak (E-value above 1e-6), the CDR3 was missing, or the read contained stop codons, out-of-frame junctions, or ambiguous translated residues. V3J clonotypes were defined as sequences sharing the same inferred V gene, J gene, and CDR3 amino acid sequence. Percentage overlap between repertoires was computed as shared unique clonotypes divided by the size of the smaller repertoire. Three approaches were used to assess repertoire richness: RTK rarefaction, the Chao1 estimator, and Recon v2.1 estimates of unobserved clonotypes. OLGA was used to compute generation probabilities for all TCRbeta clonotypes that the gDNA method yielded from a few donors. The table was pulled from immuneACCESS by TCRdb, which kept in-frame rearrangements only. Such tables lose some clones; where checked, under half of the loss comes from unresolved V genes, and the rest has no known cause. That table supplies the V and J calls and clone size; D and trimming were determined from the DNA. Present in this sample are hundreds of thousands of clones, 90% to 96% of which were seen just once. Under 0.06% of the sample is taken by the ten largest.

The donors were healthy, HIV-negative adults with no recently reported acute infections or vaccinations. Only Caucasian adults living in Nashville, Tennessee, USA were represented among the donors. CD4+ T cells were enriched by magnetic negative selection; naive cells were then positively selected on CD45RA, and the negative fraction formed the memory subset. Blood was collected by leukapheresis, and PBMCs were isolated by Ficoll-Histopaque density gradient centrifugation and then cryopreserved in liquid nitrogen vapor phase. Analytical flow cytometry was used to check the purity and quantity of each magnetically sorted T cell population. Each sorted fraction had its genomic DNA isolated and then quantified by UV absorbance on a Nanodrop 2000c.

The sequence joins TRBV5-1 to TRBJ2-2; 10 of the junction bases match TRBD2. The source material was naive CD4+ T cells sorted from blood. The cell subset or site label, read with the paper, signifies: CD45RA+ positively selected. The TCR was taken from a woman aged 25 to 39 in good health. The DNA is TGCGCCAGCAGCCTGAGCGGGAGGGCCGTAACCGGGGAGCTGTTTTTT. It translates as CASSLSGRAVTGELFF.